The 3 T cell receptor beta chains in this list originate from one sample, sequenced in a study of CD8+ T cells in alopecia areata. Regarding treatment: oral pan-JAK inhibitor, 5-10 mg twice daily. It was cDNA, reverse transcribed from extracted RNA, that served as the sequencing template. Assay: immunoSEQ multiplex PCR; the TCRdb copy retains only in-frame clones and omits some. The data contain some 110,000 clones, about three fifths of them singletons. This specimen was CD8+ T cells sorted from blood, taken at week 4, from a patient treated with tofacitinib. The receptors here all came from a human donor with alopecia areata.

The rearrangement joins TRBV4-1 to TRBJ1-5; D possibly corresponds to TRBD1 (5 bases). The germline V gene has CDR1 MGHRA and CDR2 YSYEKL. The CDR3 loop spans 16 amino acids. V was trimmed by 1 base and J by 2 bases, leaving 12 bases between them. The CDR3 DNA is TGCGCCAGCAGCCAAGTAGGCCCCAGGGGCAATCAGCCCCAGCATTTT. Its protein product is CASSQVGPRGNQPQHF.

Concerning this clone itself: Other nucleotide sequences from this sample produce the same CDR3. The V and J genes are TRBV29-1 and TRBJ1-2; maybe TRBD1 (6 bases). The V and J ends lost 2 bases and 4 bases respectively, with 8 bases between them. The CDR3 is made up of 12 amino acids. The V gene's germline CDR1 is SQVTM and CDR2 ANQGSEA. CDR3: CSVEPDSYGYTF. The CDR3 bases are TGCAGCGTTGAACCGGACAGCTATGGCTACACCTTC.

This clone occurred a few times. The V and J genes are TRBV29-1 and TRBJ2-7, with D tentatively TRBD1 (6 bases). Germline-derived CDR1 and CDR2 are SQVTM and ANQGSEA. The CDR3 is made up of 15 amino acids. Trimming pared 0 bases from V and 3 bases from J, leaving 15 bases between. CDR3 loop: CSVEEGAGSGYEQYF. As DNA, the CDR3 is TGCAGCGTTGAAGAGGGGGCAGGGAGCGGCTACGAGCAGTACTTC.